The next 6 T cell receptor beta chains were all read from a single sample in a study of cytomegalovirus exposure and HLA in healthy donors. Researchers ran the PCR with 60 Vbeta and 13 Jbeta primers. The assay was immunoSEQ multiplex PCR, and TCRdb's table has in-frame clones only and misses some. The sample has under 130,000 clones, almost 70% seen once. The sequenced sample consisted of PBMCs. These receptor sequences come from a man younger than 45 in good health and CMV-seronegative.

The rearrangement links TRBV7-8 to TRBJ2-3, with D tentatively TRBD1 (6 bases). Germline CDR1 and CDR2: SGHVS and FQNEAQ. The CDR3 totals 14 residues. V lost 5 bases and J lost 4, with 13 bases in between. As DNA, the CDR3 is TGTGCCAGCAGCCCCCGACAGGAGGCAGATACGCAGTATTTT. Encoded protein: CASSPRQEADTQYF.

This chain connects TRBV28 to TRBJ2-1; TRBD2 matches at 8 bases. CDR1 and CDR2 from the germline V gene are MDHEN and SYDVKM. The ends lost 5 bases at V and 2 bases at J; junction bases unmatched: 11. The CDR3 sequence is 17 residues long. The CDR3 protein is CASSRTTGTSPYNEQFF. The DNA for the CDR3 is TGTGCCAGCAGTAGGACAACCGGGACTAGTCCCTACAATGAGCAGTTCTTC. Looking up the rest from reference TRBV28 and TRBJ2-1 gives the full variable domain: DVKVTQSSRYLVKRTGEKVFLECVQDMDHENMFWYRQDPGLGLRLIYFSYDVKMKEKGDIPEGYSVSREKKERFSLILESASTNQTSMYLCASSRTTGTSPYNEQFFGPGTRLTVL.

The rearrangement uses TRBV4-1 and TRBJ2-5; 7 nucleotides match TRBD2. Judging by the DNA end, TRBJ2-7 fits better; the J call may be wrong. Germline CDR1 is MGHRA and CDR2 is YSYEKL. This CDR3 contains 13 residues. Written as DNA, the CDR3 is TGCGCCAGCAGCCGAGGGACTACCTACGAGCAGTACTTC. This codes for CASSRGTTYEQYF.

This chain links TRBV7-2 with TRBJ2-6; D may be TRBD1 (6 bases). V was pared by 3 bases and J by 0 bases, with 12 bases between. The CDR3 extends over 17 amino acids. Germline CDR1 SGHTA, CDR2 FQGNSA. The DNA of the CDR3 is TGTGCCAGCAGCTTTGTGGGACACCCCTCTGGGGCCAACGTCCTGACTTTC. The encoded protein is CASSFVGHPSGANVLTF. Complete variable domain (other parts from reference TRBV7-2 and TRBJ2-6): GAGVSQSPSNKVTEKGKDVELRCDPISGHTALYWYRQSLGQGLEFLIYFQGNSAPDKSGLPSDRFSAERTGGSVSTLTIQRTQQEDSAVYLCASSFVGHPSGANVLTFGAGSRLTVL.

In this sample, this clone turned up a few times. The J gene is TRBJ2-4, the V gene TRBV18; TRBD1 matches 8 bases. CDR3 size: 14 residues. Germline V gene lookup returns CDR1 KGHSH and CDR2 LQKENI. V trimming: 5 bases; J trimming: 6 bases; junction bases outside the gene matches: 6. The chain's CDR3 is CASSKDRVGNIQYF. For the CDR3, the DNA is TGTGCCAGCTCAAAGGACAGGGTTGGAAACATTCAGTACTTC.

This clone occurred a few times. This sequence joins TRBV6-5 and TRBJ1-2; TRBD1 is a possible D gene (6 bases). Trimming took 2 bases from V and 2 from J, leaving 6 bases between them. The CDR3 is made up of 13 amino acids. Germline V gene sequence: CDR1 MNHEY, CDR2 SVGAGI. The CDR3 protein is CASSYTGNYGYTF. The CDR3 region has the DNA TGTGCCAGCAGTTACACAGGGAACTATGGCTACACCTTC.